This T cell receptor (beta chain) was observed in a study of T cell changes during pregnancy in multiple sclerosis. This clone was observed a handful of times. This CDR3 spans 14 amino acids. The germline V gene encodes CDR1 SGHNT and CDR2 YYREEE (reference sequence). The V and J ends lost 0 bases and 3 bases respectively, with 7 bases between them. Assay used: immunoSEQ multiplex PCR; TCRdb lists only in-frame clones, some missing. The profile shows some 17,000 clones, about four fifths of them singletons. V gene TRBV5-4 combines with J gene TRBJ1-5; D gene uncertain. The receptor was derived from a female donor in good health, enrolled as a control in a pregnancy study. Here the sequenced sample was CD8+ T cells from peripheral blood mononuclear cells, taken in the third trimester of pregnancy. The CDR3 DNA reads TGTGCCAGCAGCTTGGACCAGGACAATCAGCCCCAGCATTTT. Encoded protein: CASSLDQDNQPQHF.